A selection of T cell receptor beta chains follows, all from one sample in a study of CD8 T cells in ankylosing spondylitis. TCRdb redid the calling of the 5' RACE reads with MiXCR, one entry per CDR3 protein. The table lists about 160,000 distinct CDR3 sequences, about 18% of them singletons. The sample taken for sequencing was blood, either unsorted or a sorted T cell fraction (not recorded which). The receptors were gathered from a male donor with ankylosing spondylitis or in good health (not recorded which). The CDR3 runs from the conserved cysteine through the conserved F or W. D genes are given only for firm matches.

CDR3: CSVVPSGSYEQYF
V: TRBV29-1
J: TRBJ2-7
D: TRBD2

CDR3: CASFRLWDEAFF
V: TRBV2
J: TRBJ1-1
D: -

CDR3: CASSPPGSDTQYF
V: TRBV18
J: TRBJ2-3
D: -

CDR3: CASSTDRVKTLMGAFF
V: TRBV19
J: TRBJ1-1
D: -

CDR3: CSAIDGRSVTDTQYF
V: TRBV20-1
J: TRBJ2-3
D: TRBD2

CDR3: CSASGQFSGANVLTF
V: TRBV20-1
J: TRBJ2-6
D: -

CDR3: CASSDSARSGGAEAFF
V: TRBV6-4
J: TRBJ1-1
D: -

CDR3: CSAGGETQYF
V: TRBV29-1
J: TRBJ2-5
D: -

CDR3: CASSYWGRDSTDTQYF
V: TRBV5-1
J: TRBJ2-3
D: -

CDR3: CASSYRDRDSQYF
V: TRBV28
J: TRBJ2-5
D: TRBD1

CDR3: CASSLTAPSSYNSPLHF
V: TRBV7-6
J: TRBJ1-6
D: -

CDR3: CSARQGARTGELFF
V: TRBV20-1
J: TRBJ2-2
D: TRBD1

CDR3: CASRRTGLGASTDTQYF
V: TRBV7-2
J: TRBJ2-3
D: TRBD1

CDR3: CASSQDRGRVGGYTF
V: TRBV4-1
J: TRBJ1-2
D: -

CDR3: CATSDAGLAGVAETQYF
V: TRBV24-1
J: TRBJ2-5
D: TRBD2

CDR3: CASSRDGSFSTDTQYF
V: TRBV5-1
J: TRBJ2-3
D: -

CDR3: CASSEKTVSYEQYF
V: TRBV6-1
J: TRBJ2-7
D: -

CDR3: CASSSGKETQYF
V: TRBV7-9
J: TRBJ2-5
D: -

CDR3: CASSQEGTSQGRAYNEQFF
V: TRBV4-1
J: TRBJ2-1
D: TRBD2

CDR3: CASSYSMGGAFF
V: TRBV6-6
J: TRBJ1-1
D: -

CDR3: CASSWRGVGNQPQHF
V: TRBV7-2
J: TRBJ1-5
D: -

CDR3: CATSDLSGRNTGELFF
V: TRBV24-1
J: TRBJ2-2
D: -

CDR3: CASSWNGDTGELFF
V: TRBV5-1
J: TRBJ2-2
D: -

CDR3: CATSAITGELFF
V: TRBV24-1
J: TRBJ2-2
D: -

CDR3: CASSIGLSYEQYF
V: TRBV5-1
J: TRBJ2-7
D: -

CDR3: CASSLPRGSNTGELFF
V: TRBV5-1
J: TRBJ2-2
D: TRBD2

CDR3: CASSTQGESSYEQYF
V: TRBV5-1
J: TRBJ2-7
D: TRBD1

CDR3: CSVGGTGPYEQYF
V: TRBV29-1
J: TRBJ2-7
D: TRBD1

CDR3: CASSLSLHATNEKLFF
V: TRBV7-9
J: TRBJ1-4
D: -

CDR3: CASSSRGLPLSGANVLTF
V: TRBV5-1
J: TRBJ2-6
D: TRBD2

CDR3: CASSSGDNEQFF
V: TRBV12-3/TRBV12-4
J: TRBJ2-1
D: -

CDR3: CASSYLRAGFYEQYF
V: TRBV6-5
J: TRBJ2-7
D: -

CDR3: CSAETQSRTSLRVNEQFF
V: TRBV29-1
J: TRBJ2-1
D: TRBD2

CDR3: CASSLAASGRSYEQYF
V: TRBV11-2
J: TRBJ2-7
D: TRBD2

CDR3: CASTLDRGSTEAFF
V: TRBV11-2
J: TRBJ1-1
D: -

CDR3: CSATPGTSSQLSYNEQFF
V: TRBV20-1
J: TRBJ2-1
D: TRBD2

CDR3: CASSRLFSGELFF
V: TRBV12-3/TRBV12-4
J: TRBJ2-2
D: -

CDR3: CASRTSTSGRSDTQHF
V: TRBV12-3/TRBV12-4
J: -
D: -